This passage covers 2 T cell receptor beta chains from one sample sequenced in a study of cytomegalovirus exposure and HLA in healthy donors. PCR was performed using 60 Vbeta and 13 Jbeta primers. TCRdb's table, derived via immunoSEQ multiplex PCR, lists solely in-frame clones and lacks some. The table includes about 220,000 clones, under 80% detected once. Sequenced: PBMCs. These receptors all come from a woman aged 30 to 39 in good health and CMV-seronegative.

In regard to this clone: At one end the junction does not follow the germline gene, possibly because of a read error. The chain's CDR3 is CSSRFLQGRDEQFF. The CDR3 nucleotides read TGTTCCAGCAGATTTCTTCAGGGTAGGGATGAGCAGTTCTTC. The V and J genes are TRBV7-9 and TRBJ2-1, with a tentative D call TRBD1 (5 bases). The germline gives CDR1 SEHNR, CDR2 FQNEAQ (reference sequence). The CDR3 sequence is 14 residues long.

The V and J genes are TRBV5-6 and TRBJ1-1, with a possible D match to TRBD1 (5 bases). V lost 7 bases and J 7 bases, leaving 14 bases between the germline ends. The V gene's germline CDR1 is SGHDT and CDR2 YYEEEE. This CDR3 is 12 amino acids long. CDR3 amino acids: CASESGAGEAFF. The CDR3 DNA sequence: TGTGCCAGCGAGAGTGGGGCCGGTGAAGCTTTCTTT.